The 4 T cell receptor beta chains below all came from one sample that was sequenced in a study of T cell repertoires in cytomegalovirus infection. TCRdb reprocessed the reads via MiXCR and lists one record per CDR3 protein. The sample has under 850,000 distinct CDR3 sequences; 33% are singletons. Which antigens these TCRs recognize remains unknown. This specimen was cultured PBMCs, taken from culture after CMV antigen stimulation. These receptor sequences come from a human donor in good health (CMV status not recorded). Some clones in this sample may be carry-over from other donors' samples.

There are many counts of this clonotype. The gene calls are TRBV7-8 and TRBJ1-1; D possibly corresponds to TRBD1 (5 bases). CDR1 is SGHVS and CDR2 is FQNEAQ in the germline V gene. The CDR3 contains 14 residues. The V end was cut by 1 base, the J end by 4 bases, with 10 bases between. This chain's CDR3 is CASSLVFGGTEAFF. The CDR3 DNA reads TGTGCCAGCAGCTTAGTTTTCGGGGGCACTGAAGCTTTCTTT.

The rearrangement joins TRBV20-1 to TRBJ2-1; 7 nucleotides agree with TRBD2. There are 13 residues in the CDR3. Germline V gene data show CDR1 as DFQATT and CDR2 as SNEGSKA (reference sequence). V dropped 0 bases and J dropped 12; count of bases not matched to a gene: 8. CDR3 loop: CSARDASGWRQFF. CDR3 bases: TGCAGTGCTAGAGATGCTAGCGGCTGGCGGCAGTTCTTC.

This clonotype was counted only a few times. The CDR3 bases are TGCAGTGCTAATAGCGGTCGTCCACCCCTCCACTTT. It is translated as CSANSGRPPLHF. The V call is TRBV20-1, the J call TRBJ1-6; the D is unclear. The V gene's germline CDR1 is DFQATT and CDR2 SNEGSKA (reference sequence). V gave up 4 bases and J gave up 11 bases, with 12 bases separating them. The CDR3 runs to 12 residues.

This clonotype has a count of ten or more. The chain links TRBV7-6 to TRBJ2-7; D may correspond to TRBD1 or TRBD2 (6 bases each). There are 16 residues in the CDR3. The germline V and J ends were trimmed by 4 bases and 2 bases, with 18 bases remaining between them. CDR1 SGHVS and CDR2 FNYEAQ come from the germline V gene. CDR3 amino acids: CASSSRGGGDTYEQYF. The CDR3 coding sequence is TGTGCCAGCAGCTCCCGAGGAGGGGGAGACACCTACGAGCAGTACTTC.